A single sample gave rise to the 15 T cell receptor beta chains below, sequenced in a study of neoadjuvant nivolumab and ipilimumab in lung cancer. Clones were sequenced by immunoSEQ multiplex PCR, and TCRdb holds only the in-frame ones, with some missing. The sample has several thousand clones, around 90% seen once. The sample was tumor tissue, taken after neoadjuvant nivolumab, alone or with ipilimumab, at or shortly before surgery. The source is an adult with non-small cell lung cancer.

The chain has TRBV19 and TRBJ1-1; D remains ambiguous. V lost 5 bases to trimming and J lost 3 bases, with 16 bases between them. CDR1 and CDR2 from the germline V gene are LNHDA and SQIVND (reference sequence). There are 15 residues in the CDR3. The CDR3 DNA reads TGTGCCAGTAGTTCCCAACACGGGATCCACACTGAAGCTTTCTTT. Its translation is CASSSQHGIHTEAFF.

The CDR3 sequence is CASSSYRQETQYF. CDR3 in DNA: TGCGCCAGCAGCTCTTACAGACAAGAGACCCAGTACTTC. V is TRBV5-1 and J is TRBJ2-5; D remains unclear. Germline V gives CDR1 SGHRS, CDR2 YFSETQ. Trimming cost V 3 bases and J 2 bases, with 8 bases left between them. The CDR3 loop spans 13 amino acids.

The rearrangement uses TRBV30 and TRBJ2-3, with D possibly being TRBD1 (6 bases). The CDR3 consists of 14 residues. Germline assignment: CDR1 GTSNPN and CDR2 SVGIG (reference sequence). V was clipped by 8 bases and J by 2 bases, with 17 bases between them. CDR3 nucleotides: TGTGCCCGAGGACAGCAGCGGAACACAGATACGCAGTATTTT. Amino acids: CARGQQRNTDTQYF.

This chain joins TRBV18 and TRBJ2-5, with 8 nucleotides matching TRBD1. The CDR3 length is 15 residues. CDR1 and CDR2 from the germline V gene are KGHSH and LQKENI. V lost 3 bases and J lost 5; bases outside the gene matches: 8. CDR3 sequence reads: CASSPQTGVWETQYF. In nucleotides, the CDR3 is TGTGCCAGCTCACCCCAGACAGGGGTATGGGAGACCCAGTACTTC.

The chain joins TRBV5-6 to TRBJ2-7; 7 bases are a match to TRBD1. J gave up 2 bases and V 0 bases, and 5 bases lay outside the gene matches. CDR3 size: 15 residues. Germline V gives CDR1 SGHDT, CDR2 YYEEEE. CDR3 sequence reads: CASSLGGGNPYEQYF. CDR3 DNA sequence: TGTGCCAGCAGCTTGGGAGGGGGCAACCCCTACGAGCAGTACTTC.

This clone was observed once. The rearrangement joins TRBV18 to TRBJ1-5; the match to TRBD1 covers 8 bases. Germline V gene lookup returns CDR1 KGHSH and CDR2 LQKENI. This CDR3 comprises 15 residues. V lost 6 bases to trimming and J lost 7 bases; unmatched junction nucleotides: 11. The CDR3 DNA reads TGTGCCAGCTCCCGCGGACAGGGCTTAAGACAGCCCCAGCATTTT. Its translation is CASSRGQGLRQPQHF.

The chain joins TRBV27 to TRBJ2-7, with TRBD2 matching over 11 bases. Germline V gene sequence: CDR1 MNHEY, CDR2 SMNVEV (reference sequence). The CDR3 runs 16 residues. V trimming: 7 bases; J trimming: 0 bases; junction bases outside the gene matches: 8. Here the CDR3 reads CASTLTGTSGSYEQYF. CDR3 bases: TGTGCCAGCACCCTAACCGGGACTAGCGGCTCCTACGAGCAGTACTTC.

The J gene is TRBJ1-2, the V gene TRBV28; D is uncertain. This CDR3 is built from 14 residues. The V and J ends lost 2 bases and 3 bases respectively, with 10 bases between them. CDR1 and CDR2 (germline): MDHEN, SYDVKM. CDR3 coding DNA: TGTGCCAGCAGTTTAGACCGAAATGACTATGGCTACACCTTC. The encoded protein is CASSLDRNDYGYTF.

This chain joins TRBV25-1 and TRBJ1-2; 7 nucleotides line up with TRBD1. CDR3 length: 11 residues. Germline assignment: CDR1 MGHDK and CDR2 SYGVNS. The CDR3 spells CAATGNYGYTF. DNA of the CDR3: TGTGCGGCGACAGGGAACTATGGCTACACCTTC.

The chain couples TRBV29-1 to TRBJ2-7, with a weak D call TRBD2 (6 bases). The germline V and J ends were trimmed by 6 bases and 0 bases, with 12 bases remaining between them. Germline assignment: CDR1 SQVTM and CDR2 ANQGSEA. There are 13 residues in the CDR3. The CDR3 sequence is CSVLSGSSYEQYF. Written as DNA, the CDR3 is TGCAGCGTCCTATCCGGGAGCTCCTACGAGCAGTACTTC.

Here the CDR3 DNA reads TGTGCCAGCAGCCACACCACGGGCGGGATTTTCTCCGAGCAGTACTTC. It is translated as CASSHTTGGIFSEQYF. The chain couples TRBV2 to TRBJ2-7; D possibly corresponds to TRBD2 (6 bases). CDR1 is SNHLY, CDR2 FYNNEI, per germline. This CDR3 spans 16 amino acids. V lost 6 bases, J lost 6 bases, and 24 bases lay in between. Full variable domain (remainder filled in from reference TRBV2 and TRBJ2-7): EPEVTQTPSHQVTQMGQEVILRCVPISNHLYFYWYRQILGQKVEFLVSFYNNEISEKSEIFDDQFSVERPDGSNFTLKIRSTKLEDSAMYFCASSHTTGGIFSEQYFGPGTRLTVT.

In this sample, this clone turned up a few times. One end of the junction does not line up with germline, which may come from a read error. The chain is built from TRBV28 and TRBJ2-7; TRBD2 is a possible D gene (6 bases). This CDR3 is 14 amino acids long. Per germline, CDR1 MDHEN and CDR2 SYDVKM. CDR3 nucleotide sequence: TGTGCCAGCACTTTACGGGGGATCTCCTACGAGCAGTACTTC. Amino acid sequence: CASTLRGISYEQYF.

V gene TRBV7-8 combines with J gene TRBJ1-4; 7 bases match TRBD1. The CDR3 is 16 amino acids. With 3 bases clipped from V and 8 bases from J, the junction kept 12 bases outside the gene matches. Per germline, CDR1 SGHVS and CDR2 FQNEAQ. The CDR3: CASSLGTRQGEEKLFF. CDR3 DNA sequence: TGTGCCAGCAGCTTGGGAACGAGACAGGGAGAAGAAAAACTGTTTTTT.

This clone was seen more than once but under ten times. The chain has TRBV13 and TRBJ1-2; the match to TRBD1 covers 7 bases. There are 16 residues in the CDR3. J was trimmed by 4 bases and V by 0 bases; bases with no gene match: 8. The germline CDR1 and CDR2 sequences are PRHDT and FYEKMQ (reference sequence). The DNA of the CDR3 is TGTGCCAGCAGCTTAGGTTCAGGAGGGGGCCCCTATGGCTACACCTTC. Amino acids: CASSLGSGGGPYGYTF.

The rearrangement links TRBV9 to TRBJ2-1, with D perhaps TRBD1 or TRBD2 (5 bases each). Trimming stripped 2 bases from V and 4 bases from J, with 16 bases between. Germline CDR1 reads SGDLS; CDR2 reads YYNGEE. This CDR3 has 16 residues. The CDR3 is CASSVSEGLGYNEQFF. CDR3 DNA: TGTGCCAGCAGCGTCTCTGAGGGGCTAGGATACAATGAGCAGTTCTTC.